The table lists the clone carrying this T cell receptor (beta chain) with many counts. The data derive from a study of CDR3 diversity in severe acne. In germline, CDR1 is SNHLY, CDR2 FYNNEI. Trimming removed 3 bases from V and 9 bases from J, with 0 bases in between. The CDR3 is 9 residues long. TCRdb recomputed calls from the PCR reads with MiXCR, one row per CDR3 protein. The profile shows 85,000 to 120,000 distinct CDR3 sequences, under 60% of them singletons. Sequenced: blood. This clonotype was obtained from a male donor with acne. This sequence joins TRBV2 and TRBJ2-1; no definite D call. The CDR3 is CASSDEQFF. Here the CDR3 DNA reads TGTGCCAGCAGTGATGAGCAGTTCTTC.